The 8 T cell receptor beta chains below come from one sample, sequenced in a study of regulatory T cells in long-lasting Graves disease. In building TCR beta libraries, iRepertoire HTBI primers were used together with Arm-PCR of CDR3 regions. TCRdb fed the multiplex PCR reads into MiXCR, producing one record per CDR3 protein. The sample lists about 460,000 distinct CDR3 sequences, about 20% occurring once. The time point: persistent/refractory GD, antithyroid drugs over 5 years with positive TRAb. PBMCs provided the RNA from which the TCR library was made. Sequences were derived from peripheral blood mononuclear cells (PBMCs), sampled when the disease was refractory, from a patient treated with antithyroid drugs. These receptors originate from a female donor with Graves disease.

This rearrangement joins TRBV25-1 to TRBJ1-1, with 7 bases lining up with TRBD1. The length of the CDR3 is 15 residues. V shed 4 bases and J 8 bases; nucleotides not matched to a gene: 13. CDR1 MGHDK and CDR2 SYGVNS come from the germline V gene. CDR3 bases: TGTGCCAGCAGTGCCCTACCGACAGGGCTAGGAGAAGCTTTCTTT. Encoded protein: CASSALPTGLGEAFF.

Points on this clonotype: This sequence may be a read error, since a much larger clone differs from it by one base. V gene TRBV19 combines with J gene TRBJ1-1; D gene uncertain. V lost 11 bases and J 6 bases, leaving 13 bases between the germline ends. There are 11 residues in the CDR3. Germline CDR1 reads LNHDA; CDR2 reads SQIVND (reference sequence). The CDR3 sequence: CAGGLEAEAFF. The CDR3 DNA follows: TGTGCCGGTGGACTGGAGGCTGAAGCTTTCTTT.

There are a few counts of this clonotype. This may come from a read error, since a much larger clone is one base off. The final CDR3 position lacks the conserved phenylalanine or tryptophan, pointing to a likely read error. The rearrangement uses TRBV6-2 or TRBV6-3 and TRBJ2-7; possible D gene TRBD1, 5 bases. In germline, CDR1 is MNHEY, CDR2 SVGEGT. CDR3 size: 15 residues. V was shortened by 6 bases and J by 6 bases, with 21 bases between the two germline ends. CDR3 region: CASSKGMARQGEQYS. The CDR3 bases are TGTGCCAGCAGCAAGGGGATGGCGCGACAAGGCGAGCAGTACTCC.

The chain couples TRBV29-1 to TRBJ2-5; either TRBD1 or TRBD2 may supply D (5 bases each). The CDR3 consists of 12 residues. Germline V CDR1 and CDR2: SQVTM, ANQGSEA. Trimming pared 6 bases from V and 5 bases from J, leaving 13 bases between. In nucleotides, the CDR3 is TGCAGCGTGGGGCGGGTGGGGGAGACCCAGTACTTC. Protein sequence: CSVGRVGETQYF. Based on the CDR3 plus reference TRBV29-1 and TRBJ2-5, the full variable domain is SAVISQKPSRDICQRGTSLTIQCQVDSQVTMMFWYRQQPGQSLTLIATANQGSEATYESGFVIDKFPISRPNLTFSTLTVSNMSPEDSSIYLCSVGRVGETQYFGPGTRLLVL.

This clonotype was seen a few times. This rearrangement joins TRBV6-2 or TRBV6-3 to TRBJ1-6; TRBD1 aligns across 9 bases. Germline CDR1 is MNHEY and CDR2 is SVGEGT. Trimming at V came to 6 bases and at J to 6 bases, leaving 3 bases not matched to a gene. The CDR3 runs to 14 residues. CDR3 sequence reads: CASRQGQGNSPLHF. Written as DNA, the CDR3 is TGTGCCAGCAGGCAGGGACAGGGTAATTCACCCCTCCACTTT.

This clonotype was seen repeatedly, ten times or more. This rearrangement joins TRBV9 to TRBJ1-5, with D tentatively TRBD1 (5 bases). There are 14 residues in the CDR3. V lost 4 bases to trimming and J lost 4 bases, with 12 bases between them. The germline V gene encodes CDR1 SGDLS and CDR2 YYNGEE. Here the CDR3 DNA reads TGTGCCAGCAGCCCTGGGGGGGGTAATCAGCCCCAGCATTTT. Its translation is CASSPGGGNQPQHF. Full variable domain (rest looked up from reference TRBV9 and TRBJ1-5): DSGVTQTPKHLITATGQRVTLRCSPRSGDLSVYWYQQSLDQGLQFLIQYYNGEERAKGNILERFSAQQFPDLHSELNLSSLELGDSALYFCASSPGGGNQPQHFGDGTRLSIL.

This clonotype was detected ten times or more. Mismatch with germline at one junction end may stem from a read error. The V and J genes are TRBV12-3 or TRBV12-4 and TRBJ1-1, with 10 bases aligning to TRBD1. This CDR3 has 15 amino acids. CDR3 loop: CASSLVGTGATEAFF. Written as DNA, the CDR3 is TGTGCCAGCAGCTTAGTCGGGACAGGGGCCACTGAAGCTTTCTTT.

This clonotype was recorded at least ten times. The rearrangement uses TRBV28 and TRBJ1-5; possibly TRBD1 for D (5 bases). Looked up from germline, CDR1 is MDHEN and CDR2 is SYDVKM. This CDR3 has 17 amino acids. Trimming left V 10 bases short and J 4 bases short, with 26 bases between. This CDR3 reads CATLKNTGVALNQPQHF. The CDR3 nucleotides are TGTGCCACCTTAAAGAACACAGGTGTGGCCTTAAATCAGCCCCAGCATTTT.